This T cell receptor (beta chain) was obtained from a study of T cell responses to AZD1222 COVID-19 vaccine. General observations from the study: The breadth and depth of Spike-specific TCRs increased once two AZD1222 doses had been given. Sampled repertoires all dated from after the peak T cell response.

V lost 10 bases and J 2 bases, leaving 11 bases between the germline ends. The CDR3 spans 12 residues. Germline CDR1 is LGHDT and CDR2 is YNNKEL (reference sequence). Remarks on this clone: Its antigen is unidentified.

Libraries were prepared by immunoSEQ multiplex PCR; TCRdb keeps only in-frame clonotypes and omits some of them. The table records 150,000 or so clones, 88% of them present only once. The specimen was peripheral blood, collected on day 0 of AZD1222 vaccination. This receptor was taken from an adult in good health. The chain joins TRBV3-1 (or the pseudogene TRBV3-2) to TRBJ1-1, with a tentative D call TRBD1 (6 bases). The CDR3 region is CATEGGNTEAFF. CDR3 bases: TGTGCCACAGAGGGGGGTAACACTGAAGCTTTCTTT.